The 22 T cell receptor beta chains below come from one sample, sequenced in a study of memory CD4+ T cells and cytomegalovirus serostatus. The sort gate was single viable CD3+CD4+CD8-CD45RO+ cells for memory CD4+ T cells. The repertoire was sequenced with immunoSEQ multiplex PCR; TCRdb's copy has only in-frame clones and lacks some. The repertoire holds over 60,000 clones, with around 83% as singletons. Material: memory CD4+ T cells from blood. All receptors come from an adult in good health and CMV-seronegative.

This chain uses TRBV7-8 with TRBJ2-5, with D perhaps matching TRBD1 (6 bases). The ends were cut back, 5 bases at V and 7 bases at J, with 20 bases in the middle. The CDR3 has 15 amino acids. CDR1 SGHVS and CDR2 FQNEAQ come from the germline V gene. CDR3 protein: CASSEAGTKKGTQYF. CDR3 DNA sequence: TGTGCCAGCAGCGAGGCCGGGACAAAAAAGGGGACCCAGTACTTC.

The chain is built from TRBV29-1 and TRBJ1-2; possible D gene TRBD1, 5 bases. This CDR3 is 12 amino acids long. Trimming left V 7 bases short and J 5 bases short, with 14 bases between. Germline CDR1 SQVTM, CDR2 ANQGSEA. Here the CDR3 reads CSADDREYGYTF. CDR3 in DNA: TGCAGCGCCGACGACAGAGAATATGGCTACACCTTC. The full variable domain, in which reference TRBV29-1 and TRBJ1-2 provide the parts outside the CDR3, is SAVISQKPSRDICQRGTSLTIQCQVDSQVTMMFWYRQQPGQSLTLIATANQGSEATYESGFVIDKFPISRPNLTFSTLTVSNMSPEDSSIYLCSADDREYGYTFGSGTRLTVV.

The chain carries TRBV2 and TRBJ2-5, with TRBD2 matching 8 bases. Unmatched junction bases numbered 9, after V lost 6 bases and J lost 3 bases. Looked up from germline, CDR1 is SNHLY and CDR2 is FYNNEI. There are 15 residues in the CDR3. For the CDR3, the DNA is TGTGCCAGCAGCCTCCGGGGGGGGGTTGAAGAGACCCAGTACTTC. Translation: CASSLRGGVEETQYF. The complete variable domain, with remaining parts taken from reference TRBV2 and TRBJ2-5, reads EPEVTQTPSHQVTQMGQEVILRCVPISNHLYFYWYRQILGQKVEFLVSFYNNEISEKSEIFDDQFSVERPDGSNFTLKIRSTKLEDSAMYFCASSLRGGVEETQYFGPGTRLLVL.

The CDR3 loop is CASSRDGSATFYGYTF. CDR3 in DNA: TGTGCCAGCAGCAGGGACGGCTCCGCAACTTTCTATGGCTACACCTTC. The chain uses TRBV7-8 and TRBJ1-2; a weak D match, TRBD1 (5 bases). This CDR3 has 16 amino acids. From germline, CDR1 is SGHVS and CDR2 FQNEAQ. The V gene lost 5 bases and the J gene lost 4 bases, with 20 bases spanning the gap. Together with reference TRBV7-8 and TRBJ1-2, the CDR3 gives the full variable domain: GAGVSQSPRYKVAKRGQDVALRCDPISGHVSLFWYQQALGQGPEFLTYFQNEAQLDKSGLPSDRFFAERPEGSVSTLKIQRTQQEDSAVYLCASSRDGSATFYGYTFGSGTRLTVV.

This chain links TRBV11-2 with TRBJ2-7, with D possibly being TRBD2 (5 bases). The CDR3 covers 16 residues. Germline CDR1 is SGHAT and CDR2 is FQNNGV. The V end lost 5 bases, the J end lost 4 bases, and 21 bases lay between the germline ends. CDR3 region: CASSPLRRGTIYEQYF. CDR3 DNA sequence: TGTGCCAGCAGCCCCCTCCGTCGGGGAACAATATACGAGCAGTACTTC.

The chain uses TRBV10-3 and TRBJ1-1, with D unclear. V was trimmed by 10 bases and J by 1 base, leaving 10 bases between them. Germline V gene data show CDR1 as ENHRY and CDR2 as SYGVKD. CDR3 size: 12 residues. This chain's CDR3 is CATTQRNTEAFF. As DNA, the CDR3 is TGTGCCACCACCCAGAGGAACACTGAAGCTTTCTTT.

The chain couples TRBV9 to TRBJ1-2; D remains unclear. From germline, CDR1 is SGDLS and CDR2 YYNGEE. Trimming removed 3 bases from V and 5 bases from J, with 14 bases in between. This CDR3 has 14 residues. In DNA, the CDR3 is TGTGCCAGCAGCGACCGATCGACGGGGTATGGCTACACCTTC. Protein sequence: CASSDRSTGYGYTF.

The gene calls are TRBV28 and TRBJ2-5; D is uncertain. V was clipped by 2 bases and J by 7 bases, with 11 bases between them. The CDR3 extends over 13 amino acids. Germline CDR1 reads MDHEN; CDR2 reads SYDVKM. CDR3 bases: TGTGCCAGCAGTTTAACCGGATTCGGGACCCAGTACTTC. It yields the protein CASSLTGFGTQYF.

This chain uses TRBV28 with TRBJ1-1; D call uncertain. This CDR3 spans 12 amino acids. Germline assignment: CDR1 MDHEN and CDR2 SYDVKM. With 4 bases removed from V and 8 bases from J, the gap between germline ends came to 11 bases. In nucleotides, the CDR3 is TGTGCCAGCAGTTCCTTGGTATCGGAAGCTTTCTTT. Protein product: CASSSLVSEAFF.

The table lists this clone with a count of one. This chain joins TRBV19 and TRBJ1-1; 8 positions match TRBD1. J gave up 4 bases and V 6 bases, and 4 bases lay outside the gene matches. This CDR3 is built from 13 residues. Germline lookup yields CDR1 LNHDA and CDR2 SQIVND (reference sequence). The CDR3 is CASSLTGVTEAFF. CDR3 bases: TGTGCCAGTAGCCTGACAGGGGTCACTGAAGCTTTCTTT.

V and J are TRBV19 and TRBJ1-4; D gene uncertain. Germline CDR1 LNHDA, CDR2 SQIVND (reference sequence). This CDR3 has 14 residues. The V end lost 3 bases, the J end lost 8 bases, and 13 bases lay between the germline ends. Written as DNA, the CDR3 is TGTGCCAGTAGTATCGAGGGTTCAAGAGAAAAACTGTTTTTT. Its protein product is CASSIEGSREKLFF.

This chain connects TRBV6-4 to TRBJ2-3, with unresolved D. The CDR3 sequence is 12 residues long. V gave up 2 bases and J gave up 3 bases, with 3 bases separating them. CDR1 MRHNA and CDR2 SNTAGT come from the germline V gene. Here the CDR3 DNA reads TGTGCCAGCAGTGACGGGACAGATACGCAGTATTTT. Amino acids: CASSDGTDTQYF.

This clone showed up just a few times. The gene calls are TRBV5-1 and TRBJ1-4; 9 bases align to TRBD1. V dropped 4 bases and J dropped 0; count of bases not matched to a gene: 7. CDR3 length: 17 amino acids. Germline CDR1 SGHRS, CDR2 YFSETQ. CDR3: CASSLRDRASTNEKLFF. The CDR3 DNA reads as TGCGCCAGCAGCCTCCGGGACAGGGCGTCAACTAATGAAAAACTGTTTTTT.

The chain links TRBV11-2 to TRBJ2-3; 12 nucleotides agree with TRBD2. After removal of 1 base from V and 9 bases from J, the junction contained 5 bases not matched to a gene. This CDR3 region has 15 residues. CDR1 and CDR2 (germline): SGHAT, FQNNGV. The chain's CDR3 is CASSLALTSGGTQYF. In nucleotides, the CDR3 is TGTGCCAGCAGCTTAGCCCTGACTAGCGGGGGAACGCAGTATTTT.

The gene calls are TRBV6-5 and TRBJ1-2; a possible D gene is TRBD1 (5 bases). V was shortened by 6 bases and J by 7 bases, with 21 bases between the two germline ends. Germline V gene lookup returns CDR1 MNHEY and CDR2 SVGAGI. This CDR3 region has 15 residues. CDR3 loop: CASRRRSGREGGYTF. The CDR3 DNA follows: TGTGCCAGCAGACGACGGTCCGGCAGGGAGGGTGGCTACACCTTC.

The chain employs TRBV19 and TRBJ1-5; a possible D gene is TRBD1 (5 bases). This CDR3 is built from 15 residues. The germline V gene encodes CDR1 LNHDA and CDR2 SQIVND (reference sequence). The V end was cut by 8 bases, the J end by 0 bases, with 14 bases between. The CDR3 sequence: CASGATGNSNQPQHF. In nucleotides, the CDR3 is TGTGCCAGTGGGGCCACGGGAAATAGCAATCAGCCCCAGCATTTT.

The chain has TRBV7-3 and TRBJ2-7; 8 positions agree with TRBD2. With V trimmed by 5 bases and J by 0 bases, 6 bases remained unmatched. This CDR3 contains 15 residues. CDR1 and CDR2 from the germline V gene are SGHTA and FQGTGA. The CDR3 loop reads CASSRGGRLSYEQYF. In nucleotides, the CDR3 is TGTGCCAGCAGCCGCGGCGGGAGGCTCTCCTACGAGCAGTACTTC.

V and J are TRBV7-3 and TRBJ1-1, with D possibly being TRBD1 (5 bases). This CDR3 has 13 residues. Germline-derived CDR1 and CDR2 are SGHTA and FQGTGA. Trimming pared 2 bases from V and 2 bases from J, leaving 6 bases between. DNA of the CDR3: TGTGCCAGCAGCTTACAGGGAAACACTGAAGCTTTCTTT. Translated, it gives CASSLQGNTEAFF. Filled out from reference TRBV7-3 and TRBJ1-1, the complete variable domain reads GAGVSQTPSNKVTEKGKYVELRCDPISGHTALYWYRQSLGQGPEFLIYFQGTGAADDSGLPNDRFFAVRPEGSVSTLKIQRTERGDSAVYLCASSLQGNTEAFFGQGTRLTVV.

In its sample, this clone is medium-sized. The CDR3 DNA reads as TGTGCCAGCAGCTTAGTGGAAGGGGTGAACACTGAAGCTTTCTTT. This encodes CASSLVEGVNTEAFF. This chain connects TRBV7-8 to TRBJ1-1; D perhaps matches TRBD1 (5 bases). The length of the CDR3 is 15 residues. Germline-derived CDR1 and CDR2 are SGHVS and FQNEAQ. Trimming removed 1 base at V and 0 bases at J, with 9 bases between.

This clone showed up just once. CDR3 protein: CASKQGAMFEQFF. CDR3 nucleotides: TGTGCCAGCAAGCAGGGGGCAATGTTTGAGCAGTTCTTC. This chain uses TRBV6-1 with TRBJ2-1, with 8 positions matching TRBD1. J was trimmed by 9 bases and V by 7 bases; bases with no gene match: 8. The CDR3 consists of 13 residues. Germline V lookup: CDR1 MNHNS, CDR2 SASEGT.

The chain carries TRBV11-2 and TRBJ2-5; D might be TRBD1 (6 bases). With 4 bases removed from V and 2 bases from J, the gap between germline ends came to 14 bases. The CDR3 covers 15 residues. Germline V gene data show CDR1 as SGHAT and CDR2 as FQNNGV. The CDR3 DNA sequence: TGTGCCAGCAGCTACCGGGACATCACTCAAGAGACCCAGTACTTC. It translates to CASSYRDITQETQYF.

The chain carries TRBV5-6 and TRBJ2-7; 11 positions agree with TRBD1. The V gene end was trimmed by 3 bases and the J gene end by 2 bases; junction bases not matched to a gene: 7. Germline CDR1 and CDR2: SGHDT and YYEEEE. This CDR3 has 16 residues. CDR3 region: CASSYWTGGGPYEQYF. The CDR3 coding sequence is TGTGCCAGCAGCTATTGGACAGGGGGCGGACCCTACGAGCAGTACTTC.